This TCR beta chain stems from a study of graft-versus-host responses after intestinal transplantation. Study-wide background: Multivisceral, liver-intestinal, or isolated intestinal transplants were given to recipients.

This clone was detected once. The antigen remains unidentified. Data came from immunoSEQ multiplex PCR; TCRdb stores just in-frame clones and leaves some out. The sample records more than 65,000 clones, approximately 90% being singletons. The specimen was unstimulated CD8+ T cells sorted from spleen or lymph node cells, collected before transplant. The sequence was obtained from a human donor who was the organ donor for an intestinal transplant.

CDR3 residues: CASSPPGGTEAFF. CDR3 coding DNA: TGTGCCAGCTCACCACCGGGGGGAACTGAAGCTTTCTTT. The chain couples TRBV18 to TRBJ1-1; TRBD1 might be the D (5 bases). Germline CDR1 KGHSH, CDR2 LQKENI. The length of the CDR3 is 13 residues. V lost 0 bases, J lost 5 bases, and 7 bases lay in between.